These 18 T cell receptor beta chains share one sample of origin, sequenced in a study of glioma-infiltrating T cells. Using RNA template, CDR3s of TCR alpha and beta were amplified with iRepertoire arm-PCR. TCRdb used MiXCR to reprocess the multiplex PCR reads, holding one entry per CDR3 protein. The sample contains tens of thousands of distinct CDR3 sequences, 20% to 25% of which appear only once. Material for sequencing was glioma tissue, nonneoplastic brain tissue, or PBMCs (not recorded which). Source of these receptors: a human donor with low-grade glioma or glioblastoma, undergoing nonglioma brain surgery, or in good health (not recorded which).

This clonotype was seen repeatedly, ten times or more. The rearrangement links TRBV20-1 to TRBJ1-4; no reliable D call. The CDR3 covers 13 residues. Trimming shortened V by 0 bases and J by 5 bases, and 7 bases separated the two germline ends. Germline-derived CDR1 and CDR2 are DFQATT and SNEGSKA (reference sequence). CDR3 sequence reads: CSARETQNEKLFF. Here the CDR3 DNA reads TGCAGTGCTAGAGAAACACAGAATGAAAAACTGTTTTTT.

The V call is TRBV20-1, the J call TRBJ2-5, with TRBD2 matching over 12 bases. V shed 5 bases, J shed 2 bases, and the junction held 6 bases outside the gene matches. Germline V CDR1 and CDR2: DFQATT, SNEGSKA (reference sequence). The CDR3 is made up of 15 amino acids. CDR3 DNA: TGCAGTGCTTTCAGGACTAGCGGGGAGCAAGAGACCCAGTACTTC. Translating gives CSAFRTSGEQETQYF.

In the case of this clonotype: A much larger clone is a single base away; this may be a read error. The rearrangement links TRBV7-9 to TRBJ2-7; 7 bases line up with TRBD1. The germline V gene encodes CDR1 SEHNR and CDR2 FQNEAQ (reference sequence). The trim removed 5 bases at V and 3 bases at J, leaving 13 bases unmatched. The CDR3 is made up of 16 amino acids. The chain's CDR3 is CASSLTTGTVDYEQYF. The CDR3 DNA sequence: TGTGCCAGCAGCCTCACAACCGGGACAGTTGACTACGAGCAGTACTTC.

This chain joins TRBV6-2 or TRBV6-3 and TRBJ2-1; D is unclear. Germline assignment: CDR1 MNHEY and CDR2 SVGEGT. The CDR3 runs to 15 residues. V lost 2 bases and J 8 bases, leaving 16 bases between the germline ends. The CDR3 sequence is CASSYGVPRSYEQFF. CDR3 DNA sequence: TGTGCCAGCAGTTACGGTGTTCCCCGGAGCTATGAGCAGTTCTTC.

This clonotype was counted ten times or more. The chain recombines TRBV20-1 with TRBJ1-5; D uncertain. Germline CDR1 DFQATT, CDR2 SNEGSKA (reference sequence). V was clipped by 3 bases and J by 4 bases, with 13 bases between them. CDR3 length: 14 residues. CDR3 nucleotide sequence: TGCAGTGCTAGTTCGGGCAGCGAAAATCAGCCCCAGCATTTT. Amino acids: CSASSGSENQPQHF.

The V and J genes are TRBV3-1 and TRBJ2-1, with 7 bases lining up with TRBD2. Germline assignment: CDR1 LGHDT and CDR2 YNNKEL (reference sequence). V lost 3 bases to trimming and J lost 1 base; unmatched junction nucleotides: 3. There are 15 residues in the CDR3. Here the CDR3 DNA reads TGTGCCAGCAGCCACAACGGGAGGTCCTACAATGAGCAGTTCTTC. Encoded protein: CASSHNGRSYNEQFF.

This clonotype was found many times. The chain combines TRBV7-2 with TRBJ2-7; TRBD1 matches at 9 bases. This CDR3 contains 13 residues. V lost 5 bases and J lost 2; bases outside the gene matches: 1. CDR1 and CDR2 from the germline V gene are SGHTA and FQGNSA. The CDR3 region is CASSRTGAYEQYF. The CDR3 DNA follows: TGTGCCAGCAGCCGGACAGGGGCCTACGAGCAGTACTTC.

Notes on this clonotype: Its ends do not fully match the called genes, so a read error is possible. The genes are TRBV2 and TRBJ2-7; TRBD1 matches 7 bases. The length of the CDR3 is 14 residues. The V gene's germline CDR1 is SNHLY and CDR2 FYNNEI. CDR3 region: CASREGTEIYEQYF. CDR3 in DNA: TGTGCCAGCAGAGAAGGGACAGAAATCTACGAGCAGTACTTC.

This clonotype appeared many times. The DNA of the CDR3 is TGTGCCAGCAGTTTCGGAACTAGCCGAGATACGCAGTATTTT. It is translated as CASSFGTSRDTQYF. The chain combines TRBV28 with TRBJ2-3; possible D gene TRBD2, 6 bases. This CDR3 has 14 residues. V lost 3 bases and J lost 5, with 12 bases in between. The germline V gene has CDR1 MDHEN and CDR2 SYDVKM.

This clonotype came up a few times. The V gene is TRBV19, the J gene TRBJ1-6, with TRBD1 identical over 7 bases. Germline CDR1 reads LNHDA; CDR2 reads SQIVND (reference sequence). Germline trimming cut 4 bases from V and 10 bases from J; bases unmatched to any gene: 7. The CDR3 contains 14 residues. The CDR3: CASSKGQGVSPLHF. As DNA, the CDR3 is TGTGCCAGTAGTAAAGGGCAGGGGGTCTCACCCCTCCACTTT.

This clonotype occurred many times. V is TRBV4-1 and J is TRBJ2-7; the match to TRBD2 covers 10 bases. The CDR3 sequence is 15 residues long. CDR1 is MGHRA, CDR2 YSYEKL, per germline. J was trimmed by 2 bases and V by 4 bases; bases with no gene match: 5. The chain's CDR3 is CASSLGTSATYEQYF. The DNA of the CDR3 is TGCGCCAGCAGCCTTGGGACTAGCGCTACCTACGAGCAGTACTTC.

This clonotype was recorded many times. The CDR3 region is CSAYRSRGGDTEAFF. CDR3 nucleotide sequence: TGCAGTGCTTACAGATCGCGGGGGGGGGACACTGAAGCTTTCTTT. The chain combines TRBV20-1 with TRBJ1-1; maybe TRBD1 (5 bases). The CDR3 runs to 15 residues. Germline CDR1 DFQATT, CDR2 SNEGSKA (reference sequence). V gave up 5 bases and J gave up 3 bases, with 19 bases separating them.

A note on this clonotype: Mismatch with germline at one junction end may stem from a read error. The chain links TRBV2 to TRBJ2-3; perhaps D is TRBD1 or TRBD2 (5 bases each). This CDR3 is built from 15 residues. Germline CDR1 SNHLY, CDR2 FYNNEI. The CDR3: CASSEAAGTTDAQYF. For the CDR3, the DNA is TGTGCCAGCAGTGAAGCGGCAGGGACCACAGATGCGCAGTATTTT.

V is TRBV4-2 and J is TRBJ1-6; 9 nucleotides align to TRBD1. After removal of 6 bases from V and 7 bases from J, the junction contained 7 bases not matched to a gene. The germline gives CDR1 LGHNA, CDR2 YNFKEQ. The CDR3 length is 15 residues. CDR3 residues: CASRPWDRENSPLHF. Here the CDR3 DNA reads TGTGCCAGCAGACCGTGGGACAGGGAAAATTCACCCCTCCACTTT.

This clonotype was observed a few times. The genes are TRBV29-1 and TRBJ2-7, with D possibly matching TRBD1 (5 bases). Germline lookup yields CDR1 SQVTM and CDR2 ANQGSEA. Trimming removed 7 bases from V and 2 bases from J, with 18 bases in between. This CDR3 comprises 14 residues. In nucleotides, the CDR3 is TGCAGCGGGCTAACAGGTACGGCCCCCTACGAGCAGTACTTC. It is translated as CSGLTGTAPYEQYF.

The chain joins TRBV12-3 or TRBV12-4 to TRBJ2-7; the D gene is possibly TRBD1 (5 bases). The CDR3 length is 13 residues. Trimming cost V 4 bases and J 4 bases, with 11 bases left between them. The CDR3 sequence is CASSSQGFYEQYF. CDR3 DNA sequence: TGTGCCAGCAGTTCCCAGGGATTTTACGAGCAGTACTTC.

This clonotype has a count of ten or more. This chain joins TRBV12-3 or TRBV12-4 and TRBJ1-1; 10 bases line up with TRBD1. The CDR3 spans 16 residues. Unmatched junction bases numbered 10, after V lost 6 bases and J lost 3 bases. CDR3 protein: CASSFPTGGWDTEAFF. The CDR3 nucleotides read TGTGCCAGCAGCTTCCCGACAGGGGGCTGGGACACTGAAGCTTTCTTT.

This clonotype was recorded many times. The rearrangement links TRBV20-1 to TRBJ2-5; D is possibly TRBD1 (5 bases). Germline V lookup: CDR1 DFQATT, CDR2 SNEGSKA (reference sequence). CDR3 length: 15 residues. V dropped 5 bases and J dropped 5 bases, with 21 bases sitting between them. For the CDR3, the DNA is TGCAGTGCTTCCCACACAGGCCGTCAGACGGAGACCCAGTACTTC. Translated, it gives CSASHTGRQTETQYF.